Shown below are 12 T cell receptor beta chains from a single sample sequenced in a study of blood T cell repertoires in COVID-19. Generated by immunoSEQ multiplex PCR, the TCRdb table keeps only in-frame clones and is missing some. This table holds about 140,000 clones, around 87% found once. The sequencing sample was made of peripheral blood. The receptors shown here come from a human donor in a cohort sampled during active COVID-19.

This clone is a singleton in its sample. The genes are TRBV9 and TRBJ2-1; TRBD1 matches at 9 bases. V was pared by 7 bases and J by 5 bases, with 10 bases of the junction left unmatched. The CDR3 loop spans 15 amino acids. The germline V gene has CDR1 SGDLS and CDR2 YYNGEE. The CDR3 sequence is CASARGTGKDNEQFF. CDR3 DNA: TGTGCCAGCGCCCGAGGGACAGGGAAGGACAATGAGCAGTTCTTC.

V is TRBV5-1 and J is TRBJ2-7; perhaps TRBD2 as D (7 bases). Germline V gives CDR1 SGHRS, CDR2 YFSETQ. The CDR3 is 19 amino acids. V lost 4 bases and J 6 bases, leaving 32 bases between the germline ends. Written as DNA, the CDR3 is TGCGCCAGCAGCCCGACGATCCCTCTGGCGGGGGCCTCTCCGGGCGAGCAGTACTTC. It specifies CASSPTIPLAGASPGEQYF.

The CDR3 DNA follows: TGTGCCAGTAGTGGCCCACCCTCCTCCAGGACAGCTGCCGAGCAGTACTTC. Its translation: CASSGPPSSRTAAEQYF. The chain carries TRBV19 and TRBJ2-7; possibly TRBD1 for D (6 bases). The length of the CDR3 is 17 residues. Germline assignment: CDR1 LNHDA and CDR2 SQIVND (reference sequence). V was cut by 5 bases and J by 6 bases, with 26 bases left in between. The variable domain in full, with the rest retrieved from reference TRBV19 and TRBJ2-7, is DGGITQSPKYLFRKEGQNVTLSCEQNLNHDAMYWYRQDPGQGLRLIYYSQIVNDFQKGDIAEGYSVSREKKESFPLTVTSAQKNPTAFYLCASSGPPSSRTAAEQYFGPGTRLTVT.

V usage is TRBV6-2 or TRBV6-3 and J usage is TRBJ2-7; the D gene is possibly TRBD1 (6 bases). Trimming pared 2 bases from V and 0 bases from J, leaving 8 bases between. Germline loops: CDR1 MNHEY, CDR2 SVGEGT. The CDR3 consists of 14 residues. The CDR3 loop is CASSYRDTSYEQYF. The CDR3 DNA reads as TGTGCCAGCAGTTACCGGGACACCTCCTACGAGCAGTACTTC.

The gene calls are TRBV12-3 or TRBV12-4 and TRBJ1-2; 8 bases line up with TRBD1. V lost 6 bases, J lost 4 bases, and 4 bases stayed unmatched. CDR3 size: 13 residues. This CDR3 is CASRNRGGYGYTF. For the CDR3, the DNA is TGTGCCAGCAGAAACAGGGGGGGCTATGGCTACACCTTC.

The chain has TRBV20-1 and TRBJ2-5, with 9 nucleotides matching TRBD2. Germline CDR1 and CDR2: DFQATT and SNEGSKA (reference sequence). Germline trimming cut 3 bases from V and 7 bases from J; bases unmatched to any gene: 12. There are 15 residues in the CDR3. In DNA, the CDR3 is TGCAGTGCTAGTGTTGGACTAGCGAGATCCGGGACCCAGTACTTC. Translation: CSASVGLARSGTQYF.

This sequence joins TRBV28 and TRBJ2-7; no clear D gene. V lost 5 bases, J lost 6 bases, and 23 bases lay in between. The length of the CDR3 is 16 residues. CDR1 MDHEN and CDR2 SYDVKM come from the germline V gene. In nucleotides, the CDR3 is TGTGCCAGCAGTCCTATAAATTTACTTTCAGCAGGCGAGCAGTACTTC. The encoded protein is CASSPINLLSAGEQYF.

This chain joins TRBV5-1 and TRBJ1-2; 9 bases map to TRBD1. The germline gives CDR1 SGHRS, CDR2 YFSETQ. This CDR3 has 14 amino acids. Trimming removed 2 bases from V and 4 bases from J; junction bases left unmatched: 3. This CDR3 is CASSLGTGSYGYTF. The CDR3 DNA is TGCGCCAGCAGCTTAGGGACAGGGTCCTATGGCTACACCTTC.

CDR3 protein: CASSISFLAGGPKETQYF. In DNA, the CDR3 is TGTGCCAGTAGTATCTCTTTTTTAGCGGGAGGGCCGAAAGAGACCCAGTACTTC. V gene TRBV19 combines with J gene TRBJ2-5, with TRBD2 identical over 11 bases. This CDR3 comprises 18 residues. The V and J ends lost 3 bases and 3 bases, in that order; junction bases with no gene match: 12. Germline lookup yields CDR1 LNHDA and CDR2 SQIVND (reference sequence).

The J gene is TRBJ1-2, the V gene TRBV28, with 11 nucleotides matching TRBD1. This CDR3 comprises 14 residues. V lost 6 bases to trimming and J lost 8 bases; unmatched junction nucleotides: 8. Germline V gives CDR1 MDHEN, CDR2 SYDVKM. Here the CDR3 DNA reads TGTGCCAGCAGCCGGACAGGGGGCGCTGGGGGCTACACCTTC. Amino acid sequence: CASSRTGGAGGYTF.

Here the CDR3 reads CATSRGVVAGTDTQYF. CDR3 DNA: TGTGCCACCAGCAGAGGCGTGGTAGCGGGAACAGATACGCAGTATTTT. The chain links TRBV15 to TRBJ2-3; TRBD2 matches at 8 bases. V dropped 1 base and J dropped 3; count of bases not matched to a gene: 6. CDR1 is LNHNV and CDR2 is YYDKDF in the germline V gene (reference sequence). The CDR3 totals 16 residues.

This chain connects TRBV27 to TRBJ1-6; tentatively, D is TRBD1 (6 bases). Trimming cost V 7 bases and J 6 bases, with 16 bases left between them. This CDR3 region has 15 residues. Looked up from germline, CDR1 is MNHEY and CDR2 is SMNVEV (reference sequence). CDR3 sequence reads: CASTEVGGANSPLHF. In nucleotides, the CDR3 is TGTGCCAGCACCGAAGTCGGGGGGGCTAATTCACCCCTCCACTTT.